The 11 T cell receptor beta chains presented below share a single source sample, sequenced in a study of T cells in Graves' hyperthyroidism and ophthalmopathy. RNA transcripts served as the template for amplifying TCR beta CDR3 regions. The HTBI set primed first-round TCR CDR3 RT-PCR. TCRdb reprocessed the multiplex PCR reads with MiXCR, giving one entry per CDR3 protein. There are a few hundred thousand distinct CDR3 sequences in the sample; 20% to 25% occur only once, and around a quarter lies in the top ten. The sequencing sample was made of blood. These receptors all come from a man between 18 and 35 years old with Graves' hyperthyroidism.

This clonotype was counted ten times or more. The V and J genes are TRBV2 and TRBJ1-2; D not resolved. Trimming cost V 1 base and J 5 bases, with 5 bases left between them. CDR3 length: 12 residues. Per germline, CDR1 SNHLY and CDR2 FYNNEI. CDR3: CASSEVAYGYTF. In DNA form, the CDR3 reads TGTGCCAGCAGTGAAGTTGCATATGGCTACACCTTC. The entire variable domain, with the rest obtained from reference TRBV2 and TRBJ1-2, is as follows: EPEVTQTPSHQVTQMGQEVILRCVPISNHLYFYWYRQILGQKVEFLVSFYNNEISEKSEIFDDQFSVERPDGSNFTLKIRSTKLEDSAMYFCASSEVAYGYTFGSGTRLTVV.

This clonotype was seen ten or more times. This rearrangement joins TRBV25-1 to TRBJ1-2, with unresolved D. This CDR3 region has 14 residues. Germline V CDR1 and CDR2: MGHDK, SYGVNS. V lost 2 bases to trimming and J lost 0 bases, with 7 bases between them. In DNA, the CDR3 is TGTGCCAGCAGTGAAGGCTGGCCTAACTATGGCTACACCTTC. Residues: CASSEGWPNYGYTF.

The chain links TRBV7-9 to TRBJ1-1; 8 nucleotides match TRBD1. Germline trimming cut 4 bases from V and 5 bases from J; bases unmatched to any gene: 9. CDR3 length: 15 residues. Germline CDR1 and CDR2: SEHNR and FQNEAQ (reference sequence). This chain's CDR3 is CASSSTLQGDTEAFF. CDR3 coding DNA: TGTGCCAGCAGCTCAACCCTACAGGGGGATACTGAAGCTTTCTTT.

In regard to this clonotype: A much larger clone differs from this one at a single base, so this may be a read error. This chain connects TRBV30 to TRBJ2-7; D uncertain. This CDR3 comprises 12 residues. V lost 2 bases to trimming and J lost 5 bases, with 10 bases between them. Germline CDR1 reads GTSNPN; CDR2 reads SVGIG (reference sequence). The CDR3 region is CAWSPTSDEQYF. The DNA for the CDR3 is TGTGCCTGGAGTCCAACCAGTGACGAGCAGTACTTC.

This clonotype was seen many times. The J gene is TRBJ1-5, the V gene TRBV6-1; D not certain. Trimming took off 9 bases at V and 6 bases at J, with 15 bases between the two ends. The germline gives CDR1 MNHNS, CDR2 SASEGT. This CDR3 spans 13 amino acids. The CDR3 DNA is TGTGCCAGTAGGGTATCGCTCGGTCAGCCCCAGCATTTT. Amino acids: CASRVSLGQPQHF.

This clonotype was detected many times. This chain connects TRBV29-1 to TRBJ1-1; 7 bases are a match to TRBD1. The CDR3 is made up of 12 amino acids. V was pared by 6 bases and J by 9 bases, with 10 bases of the junction left unmatched. The germline gives CDR1 SQVTM, CDR2 ANQGSEA. CDR3 region: CSVGGRASQAFF. As DNA, the CDR3 is TGCAGCGTAGGGGGCAGGGCGTCCCAAGCTTTCTTT.

At least ten counts were recorded for this clonotype. The genes are TRBV5-1 and TRBJ2-5; D uncertain. The CDR3 consists of 13 residues. In germline, CDR1 is SGHRS, CDR2 YFSETQ. V was cut by 4 bases and J by 5 bases, with 12 bases left in between. The CDR3 sequence is CASSDPMGETQYF. Here the CDR3 DNA reads TGCGCCAGCAGCGATCCGATGGGTGAGACCCAGTACTTC.

The sample holds many counts of this clonotype. The V call is TRBV24-1, the J call TRBJ2-5; tentative D call: TRBD1 (6 bases). V was clipped by 3 bases and J by 0 bases, with 10 bases between them. This CDR3 has 15 amino acids. Germline CDR1 is KGHDR and CDR2 is SFDVKD. CDR3 protein: CATSDPDSNQETQYF. The CDR3 nucleotides read TGTGCCACCAGTGATCCGGACAGTAACCAAGAGACCCAGTACTTC.

The genes are TRBV20-1 and TRBJ2-7; maybe TRBD1 (5 bases). The CDR3 contains 12 residues. Germline V gene data show CDR1 as DFQATT and CDR2 as SNEGSKA (reference sequence). Between the trimmed V and J ends, which lost 5 bases and 5 bases, there was a span of 13 bases. The chain's CDR3 is CSAAGNSNEQYF. In DNA, the CDR3 is TGCAGTGCTGCAGGGAATTCTAACGAGCAGTACTTC.

This clonotype was recorded at least ten times. The CDR3 DNA follows: TGTGCCAGCAGCTTGGCCTCCCGGAACACTGAAGCTTTCTTT. This sequence encodes CASSLASRNTEAFF. The rearrangement uses TRBV11-3 and TRBJ1-1; D call uncertain. The CDR3 is made up of 14 amino acids. V shed 3 bases and J shed 1 base, with 9 bases lying between them. From germline, CDR1 is SGHNT and CDR2 YENEEA.

This clonotype was recorded many times. This chain uses TRBV2 with TRBJ1-1; D remains ambiguous. V was clipped by 10 bases and J by 7 bases, with 13 bases between them. Germline V gives CDR1 SNHLY, CDR2 FYNNEI. The CDR3 covers 11 residues. The CDR3 sequence is CATTWAVEAFF. In nucleotides, the CDR3 is TGTGCCACCACCTGGGCGGTTGAAGCTTTCTTT.